The text below deals with one T cell receptor beta chain. Its matching antigen is unknown. The data were obtained in a study of cytomegalovirus exposure and HLA in healthy donors. 60 Vbeta and 13 Jbeta primers were used in PCR. Method: immunoSEQ multiplex PCR; TCRdb's copy keeps in-frame clones and lacks some. Reported are more than 65,000 clones; the ten largest clones contain approximately 2.9%. Study observations and caveats: Reportedly, diagnosis of cytomegalovirus status by the classifier showed high specificity and sensitivity.

The origin of this receptor is a man aged 35-49 years in good health and CMV-seronegative. The specimen was PBMCs.

The CDR3 reads CASSLGTGGLKETQYF. The CDR3 coding sequence is TGCGCCAGCAGCCTAGGGACAGGGGGACTTAAAGAGACCCAGTACTTC. This chain uses TRBV5-1 with TRBJ2-5, with 11 bases fitting TRBD1. This CDR3 comprises 16 residues. J lost 3 bases, V lost 4 bases, and 8 bases had no gene match. CDR1 and CDR2 from the germline V gene are SGHRS and YFSETQ. The full variable domain, with the rest looked up from reference TRBV5-1 and TRBJ2-5, is KAGVTQTPRYLIKTRGQQVTLSCSPISGHRSVSWYQQTPGQGLQFLFEYFSETQRNKGNFPGRFSGRQFSNSRSEMNVSTLELGDSALYLCASSLGTGGLKETQYFGPGTRLLVL.